Below are 18 T cell receptor beta chains sequenced from a single sample in a study of blood T cell repertoires in COVID-19. The protocol was immunoSEQ multiplex PCR, while the TCRdb copy is restricted to in-frame clones and leaves out a portion. The sample holds roughly 240,000 clones, approximately 85% seen once. Sequencing used PBMCs or T cells enriched from blood (not recorded which). All receptors derive from a woman between 45 and 60 years old with acute COVID-19.

The rearrangement joins TRBV7-2 to TRBJ1-2, with D maybe TRBD1 (6 bases). Trimming took off 1 base at V and 7 bases at J, with 13 bases between the two ends. The V gene's germline CDR1 is SGHTA and CDR2 FQGNSA. The CDR3 totals 14 residues. Here the CDR3 DNA reads TGTGCCAGCAGCTTAGGAGACCAGGGGCCTGGCTACACCTTC. Its protein is CASSLGDQGPGYTF.

This clone is a singleton in its sample. The rearrangement links TRBV29-1 to TRBJ2-2; 9 nucleotides agree with TRBD1. V shed 6 bases, J shed 4 bases, and the junction held 3 bases outside the gene matches. The CDR3 is made up of 13 amino acids. Germline V gives CDR1 SQVTM, CDR2 ANQGSEA. The CDR3 loop is CSVKTGGTGELFF. DNA of the CDR3: TGCAGCGTGAAGACAGGGGGCACCGGGGAGCTGTTTTTT.

The V call is TRBV18, the J call TRBJ2-1; 7 nucleotides agree with TRBD1. V shed 4 bases, J shed 0 bases, and the junction held 6 bases outside the gene matches. Germline V gene data show CDR1 as KGHSH and CDR2 as LQKENI. This CDR3 is 16 amino acids long. The CDR3 reads CASSRARDSSYNEQFF. For the CDR3, the DNA is TGTGCCAGCTCACGAGCGAGGGACAGCTCCTACAATGAGCAGTTCTTC.

The chain couples TRBV7-2 to TRBJ1-2; TRBD1 matches 7 bases. Trimming removed 4 bases from V and 5 bases from J; junction bases left unmatched: 7. CDR3 length: 14 amino acids. Per germline, CDR1 SGHTA and CDR2 FQGNSA. CDR3 region: CASSSKPGQYGYTF. CDR3 sequence (DNA): TGTGCCAGCAGCTCAAAGCCGGGACAGTATGGCTACACCTTC.

The chain joins TRBV5-4 to TRBJ2-2; no firm D call. Germline lookup yields CDR1 SGHNT and CDR2 YYREEE (reference sequence). V lost 1 base to trimming and J lost 6 bases, with 4 bases between them. The CDR3 is 12 residues long. CDR3 in amino acids: CASSLSAGELFF. Here the CDR3 DNA reads TGTGCCAGCAGCTTGTCGGCCGGGGAGCTGTTTTTT.

The chain has TRBV6-5 and TRBJ2-3; D ambiguous. The CDR3 loop spans 12 amino acids. The ends were cut back, 7 bases at V and 4 bases at J, with 9 bases in the middle. CDR1 and CDR2 from the germline V gene are MNHEY and SVGAGI. This CDR3 is CASTGEADTQYF. The CDR3 DNA reads TGTGCCAGCACCGGAGAGGCAGATACGCAGTATTTT.

The chain has TRBV27 and TRBJ1-2; TRBD1 is a possible D gene (6 bases). CDR3 length: 14 amino acids. Trimming took off 5 bases at V and 9 bases at J, with 19 bases between the two ends. Germline V lookup: CDR1 MNHEY, CDR2 SMNVEV (reference sequence). The CDR3: CASSPDRSFRSYTF. Written as DNA, the CDR3 is TGTGCCAGCAGTCCCGACAGGTCTTTCAGGAGCTACACCTTC.

The rearrangement links TRBV7-8 to TRBJ2-4, with D tentatively TRBD1 (6 bases). Germline CDR1 SGHVS, CDR2 FQNEAQ. Trimming left V 6 bases short and J 0 bases short, with 12 bases between. This CDR3 is built from 15 residues. In nucleotides, the CDR3 is TGTGCCAGCAGTCAAGGACAGCGAGCCAAAAACATTCAGTACTTC. This translates into CASSQGQRAKNIQYF.

The chain is built from TRBV30 and TRBJ1-1; no reliable D call. Germline V gene sequence: CDR1 GTSNPN, CDR2 SVGIG (reference sequence). The V and J ends lost 2 bases and 1 base respectively, with 8 bases between them. The CDR3 length is 13 residues. The DNA of the CDR3 is TGTGCCTGGAGTCACATCCGGAACACTGAAGCTTTCTTT. Its translation: CAWSHIRNTEAFF.

The genes are TRBV2 and TRBJ2-7; 7 bases are a match to TRBD1. Germline V gene lookup returns CDR1 SNHLY and CDR2 FYNNEI. This CDR3 is 14 amino acids long. With 8 bases clipped from V and 0 bases from J, the junction kept 7 bases outside the gene matches. The CDR3 bases are TGTGCCAGCTGGGACAGAAAAGACTCCTACGAGCAGTACTTC. Amino acids: CASWDRKDSYEQYF.

The chain employs TRBV7-9 and TRBJ2-7; D is uncertain. The germline gives CDR1 SEHNR, CDR2 FQNEAQ (reference sequence). The CDR3 consists of 12 residues. V was shortened by 5 bases and J by 2 bases, with 7 bases between the two germline ends. The CDR3 region has the DNA TGTGCCAGCAGCCCAGTCCCCTACGAGCAGTACTTC. It specifies CASSPVPYEQYF. Using reference TRBV7-9 and TRBJ2-7 for the parts outside the CDR3, the full variable domain is DTGVSQNPRHKITKRGQNVTFRCDPISEHNRLYWYRQTLGQGPEFLTYFQNEAQLEKSRLLSDRFSAERPKGSFSTLEIQRTEQGDSAMYLCASSPVPYEQYFGPGTRLTVT.

The gene calls are TRBV19 and TRBJ1-4; 9 bases match TRBD1. V trimming: 7 bases; J trimming: 7 bases; junction bases outside the gene matches: 7. The V gene's germline CDR1 is LNHDA and CDR2 SQIVND (reference sequence). The CDR3 is 14 residues long. The CDR3: CASTTTGGGEKLFF. Here the CDR3 DNA reads TGTGCCAGTACCACGACAGGGGGAGGTGAAAAACTGTTTTTT.

The chain combines TRBV14 with TRBJ1-5; D may be TRBD1 (6 bases). Trimming pared 1 base from V and 10 bases from J, leaving 11 bases between. From germline, CDR1 is SGHDN and CDR2 FVKESK. This CDR3 is 13 amino acids long. CDR3 region: CASSQGGGYPQHF. As DNA, the CDR3 is TGTGCCAGCAGCCAAGGAGGGGGATACCCCCAGCATTTT.

This clone has just one count. CDR3 sequence reads: CASSLVGDEQFF. The CDR3 DNA is TGTGCCAGCAGCTTAGTAGGAGATGAGCAGTTCTTC. V and J are TRBV7-9 and TRBJ2-1; no clear D gene. The germline gives CDR1 SEHNR, CDR2 FQNEAQ (reference sequence). V lost 1 base and J 8 bases, leaving 6 bases between the germline ends. This CDR3 is 12 amino acids long.

There are many counts of this clone. As DNA, the CDR3 is TGTGCCAGTAGTACCCGAACCCAGACCGGGGAGCTGTTTTTT. It encodes CASSTRTQTGELFF. The genes are TRBV19 and TRBJ2-2; no definite D call. This CDR3 comprises 14 residues. The germline V and J ends were trimmed by 4 bases and 5 bases, with 11 bases remaining between them. CDR1 and CDR2 (germline): LNHDA, SQIVND (reference sequence).

The rearrangement uses TRBV28 and TRBJ1-2; possibly TRBD1 for D (6 bases). This CDR3 is 16 amino acids long. V shed 6 bases and J shed 4 bases, with 21 bases lying between them. CDR1 is MDHEN, CDR2 SYDVKM, per germline. The CDR3: CASSPGQGIEGYGYTF. CDR3 bases: TGTGCCAGCAGCCCCGGGCAGGGGATAGAGGGCTATGGCTACACCTTC.

The chain recombines TRBV14 with TRBJ1-1; D is ambiguous. Trimming removed 5 bases from V and 0 bases from J, with 4 bases in between. CDR3 length equals 12 residues. Per germline, CDR1 SGHDN and CDR2 FVKESK. CDR3 region: CASSEVNTEAFF. CDR3 nucleotide sequence: TGTGCCAGCAGCGAGGTGAACACTGAAGCTTTCTTT.

The genes are TRBV4-3 and TRBJ1-6; D ambiguous. V gave up 0 bases and J gave up 0 bases, with 6 bases separating them. Per germline, CDR1 LGHNA and CDR2 YSLEER. There are 16 residues in the CDR3. CDR3 residues: CASSQDRSSYNSPLHF. The DNA of the CDR3 is TGCGCCAGCAGCCAAGATAGGAGCTCCTATAATTCACCCCTCCACTTT.